This TCR beta chain was captured by sequencing in a study of T cells in Graves' hyperthyroidism and ophthalmopathy. The PBMCs were taken from approximately 11 ml of fresh peripheral blood. TCR beta CDR3 region amplification was performed from RNA transcripts. The HTBI primer set was used in a first-round RT-PCR of the TCR CDR3. TCRdb recomputed calls from the multiplex PCR reads with MiXCR, one row per CDR3 protein. The sample has 200,000 to 250,000 distinct CDR3 sequences; 16% are singletons. CDR3 length: 14 residues. From germline, CDR1 is MDHEN and CDR2 SYDVKM. Trimming removed 5 bases from V and 5 bases from J, with 15 bases in between. Many counts were recorded for this clonotype.

The clonotype was recovered from a woman aged 18-35 years with Graves' ophthalmopathy. This chain uses TRBV28 with TRBJ2-5; possible D gene TRBD1, 7 bases. Sample: blood. The CDR3 is CASSIPGGHETQYF. The CDR3 DNA reads as TGTGCCAGCAGTATCCCAGGGGGGCACGAGACCCAGTACTTC. Full variable domain (rest looked up from reference TRBV28 and TRBJ2-5): DVKVTQSSRYLVKRTGEKVFLECVQDMDHENMFWYRQDPGLGLRLIYFSYDVKMKEKGDIPEGYSVSREKKERFSLILESASTNQTSMYLCASSIPGGHETQYFGPGTRLLVL.